These 16 T cell receptor beta chains were all obtained from the same sample, sequenced in a study of blood T cell repertoires in COVID-19. Repertoires were generated with immunoSEQ multiplex PCR, while TCRdb's copy carries only in-frame clones and drops some. The table has tens of thousands of clones, about 85% seen once. The sample consisted of peripheral blood. The receptors were sampled from a man aged 45-65 years with acute or convalescent COVID-19.

The chain is built from TRBV7-6 and TRBJ1-3; D ambiguous. The CDR3 has 16 residues. V was cut by 2 bases and J by 0 bases, with 11 bases left in between. Germline assignment: CDR1 SGHVS and CDR2 FNYEAQ. This CDR3 is CASSLSGPISGNTIYF. The DNA of the CDR3 is TGTGCCAGCAGCTTAAGCGGTCCGATCTCTGGAAACACCATATATTTT.

The rearrangement links TRBV6-6 to TRBJ1-5; 11 bases match TRBD1. Germline V gives CDR1 MNHNY, CDR2 SVGAGI (reference sequence). The trim removed 4 bases at V and 6 bases at J, leaving 8 bases unmatched. CDR3 length: 16 residues. CDR3 nucleotide sequence: TGTGCCAGCAGTTCCCTCGGACAGGGGGCAAGTCAGCCCCAGCATTTT. Encoded protein: CASSSLGQGASQPQHF.

The CDR3 reads CASSQDYGRGYEQYF. DNA of the CDR3: TGTGCCAGCAGCCAAGATTATGGCAGGGGATACGAGCAGTACTTC. The V call is TRBV3-1 (or the pseudogene TRBV3-2), the J call TRBJ2-7, with D tentatively TRBD1 (6 bases). Germline-derived CDR1 and CDR2 are LGHDT and YNNKEL (reference sequence). The CDR3 runs to 15 residues. V was shortened by 0 bases and J by 4 bases, with 13 bases between the two germline ends.

This clone was counted once. The chain combines TRBV9 with TRBJ1-1, with D unresolved. Germline loops: CDR1 SGDLS, CDR2 YYNGEE. V was trimmed by 1 base and J by 1 base, leaving 14 bases between them. CDR3 length: 16 residues. This CDR3 reads CASSVTDLVENTEAFF. DNA of the CDR3: TGTGCCAGCAGCGTAACAGATTTGGTGGAGAACACTGAAGCTTTCTTT.

V is TRBV12-3 or TRBV12-4 and J is TRBJ2-6; no definite D call. CDR3 length: 13 amino acids. V was shortened by 4 bases and J by 3 bases, with 4 bases between the two germline ends. In DNA, the CDR3 is TGTGCCAGCAGTTCCGGTGGGGCCAACGTCCTGACTTTC. Amino acids: CASSSGGANVLTF.

This clone appeared a single time. In DNA, the CDR3 is TGTGCCAGCAGCCAAGTTTGGGACTTCTCCTACGAGCAGTACTTC. Residues: CASSQVWDFSYEQYF. This chain uses TRBV3-1 (or the pseudogene TRBV3-2) with TRBJ2-7, with D perhaps TRBD2 (6 bases). Germline V gene lookup returns CDR1 LGHDT and CDR2 YNNKEL (reference sequence). V shed 1 base and J shed 0 bases, with 10 bases lying between them. The CDR3 length is 15 residues.

The V gene is TRBV5-1, the J gene TRBJ2-1; 8 nucleotides align to TRBD2. CDR3 size: 15 residues. V dropped 0 bases and J dropped 9; count of bases not matched to a gene: 8. Germline CDR1 and CDR2: SGHRS and YFSETQ. CDR3 bases: TGCGCCAGCAGCTTGGTTAGCGGGAATTTGGGTGAGCAGTTCTTC. The encoded protein is CASSLVSGNLGEQFF. Drawing the rest from reference TRBV5-1 and TRBJ2-1, the complete variable domain is KAGVTQTPRYLIKTRGQQVTLSCSPISGHRSVSWYQQTPGQGLQFLFEYFSETQRNKGNFPGRFSGRQFSNSRSEMNVSTLELGDSALYLCASSLVSGNLGEQFFGPGTRLTVL.

The V and J genes are TRBV5-8 and TRBJ2-7; D remains ambiguous. Germline V gene data show CDR1 as SGHTS and CDR2 as YDEGEE. The CDR3 covers 9 residues. The V end lost 4 bases, the J end lost 7 bases, and 3 bases lay between the germline ends. The CDR3 DNA reads as TGTGCCAGCAGCCTGGAGCAGTACTTC. Translating gives CASSLEQYF.

The genes are TRBV2 and TRBJ1-6; D is ambiguous. Trimming pared 1 base from V and 5 bases from J, leaving 6 bases between. The CDR3 extends over 14 amino acids. Germline-derived CDR1 and CDR2 are SNHLY and FYNNEI. The CDR3 loop is CASSEGLDNSPLHF. CDR3 nucleotide sequence: TGTGCCAGCAGTGAAGGGCTGGATAATTCACCCCTCCACTTT.

The chain joins TRBV10-1 to TRBJ2-1; 7 bases align to TRBD2. The V gene's germline CDR1 is WNHNN and CDR2 SYGVQD (reference sequence). The CDR3 length is 17 residues. After removal of 2 bases from V and 0 bases from J, the junction contained 7 bases not matched to a gene. This CDR3 is CASSEEAGYSSYNEQFF. DNA for the CDR3: TGCGCCAGCAGTGAGGAAGCGGGGTATAGCTCCTACAATGAGCAGTTCTTC.

The chain has TRBV28 and TRBJ1-6; TRBD1 matches 7 bases. V was clipped by 5 bases and J by 4 bases; unmatched bases: 5. The CDR3 extends over 15 amino acids. The germline V gene encodes CDR1 MDHEN and CDR2 SYDVKM. CDR3 nucleotide sequence: TGTGCCAGCAGTATAGGGACAGAGTATAATTCACCCCTCCACTTT. Protein: CASSIGTEYNSPLHF.

This chain connects TRBV2 to TRBJ2-3; D perhaps matches TRBD2 (6 bases). Trimming pared 3 bases from V and 5 bases from J, leaving 15 bases between. The CDR3 spans 15 residues. Germline-derived CDR1 and CDR2 are SNHLY and FYNNEI. The CDR3 reads CASSEAGSSVDTQYF. The DNA for the CDR3 is TGTGCCAGCAGTGAGGCCGGGAGTAGCGTAGATACGCAGTATTTT.

The chain links TRBV5-4 to TRBJ2-3, with TRBD2 matching 10 bases. The germline V gene has CDR1 SGHNT and CDR2 YYREEE (reference sequence). The CDR3 runs 16 residues. V was pared by 2 bases and J by 6 bases, with 9 bases of the junction left unmatched. DNA for the CDR3: TGTGCCAGCAGCTTTCACACTAGCGGGGTAATGGATACGCAGTATTTT. Its protein is CASSFHTSGVMDTQYF.

The chain carries TRBV2 and TRBJ1-1; D is ambiguous. This CDR3 region has 14 residues. Germline loops: CDR1 SNHLY, CDR2 FYNNEI. V lost 2 bases and J 3 bases, leaving 10 bases between the germline ends. CDR3 protein: CASSETGEYTEAFF. The CDR3 DNA reads as TGTGCCAGCAGTGAAACCGGGGAGTACACTGAAGCTTTCTTT.

The rearrangement joins TRBV20-1 to TRBJ2-5; D might be TRBD2 (6 bases). Germline CDR1 and CDR2: DFQATT and SNEGSKA (reference sequence). Trimming pared 3 bases from V and 9 bases from J, leaving 17 bases between. The CDR3 runs to 13 residues. This chain's CDR3 is CSASEVMWEAQYF. CDR3 sequence (DNA): TGCAGTGCTAGTGAGGTGATGTGGGAGGCCCAGTACTTC.

J is TRBJ1-5 and V is TRBV7-8, with a weak D call TRBD1 (6 bases). Germline V gene sequence: CDR1 SGHVS, CDR2 FQNEAQ. This CDR3 is 14 amino acids long. V was shortened by 0 bases and J by 4 bases, with 7 bases between the two germline ends. CDR3 DNA sequence: TGTGCCAGCAGCTTAGCTGACAGGAATCAGCCCCAGCATTTT. Translating it yields CASSLADRNQPQHF. Supplemented by reference TRBV7-8 and TRBJ1-5, the full variable domain reads GAGVSQSPRYKVAKRGQDVALRCDPISGHVSLFWYQQALGQGPEFLTYFQNEAQLDKSGLPSDRFFAERPEGSVSTLKIQRTQQEDSAVYLCASSLADRNQPQHFGDGTRLSIL.